The next 3 T cell receptor beta chains were all read from a single sample in a study of CD8 T cells in Susac syndrome. RNA totalling 0.5 to 1 ug underwent reverse transcription with random hexamers. TCRdb ran MiXCR on the immunoSEQ multiplex PCR reads and lists one entry per CDR3 protein. The sample holds about 240,000 distinct CDR3 sequences, approximately 95% seen once. Material: CD4+ T cells from PBMCs. All receptors come from a human donor with Susac syndrome.

The chain combines TRBV24-1 with TRBJ2-5, with a weak D call TRBD2 (5 bases). The CDR3 loop spans 14 amino acids. CDR1 is KGHDR and CDR2 is SFDVKD in the germline V gene. The V and J ends lost 4 bases and 5 bases respectively, with 13 bases between them. CDR3 in amino acids: CATSDPRTGETQYF. For the CDR3, the DNA is TGTGCCACCAGTGACCCCAGGACGGGGGAGACCCAGTACTTC.

The chain combines TRBV29-1 with TRBJ1-5; 9 bases are shared with TRBD1. CDR3 length: 14 residues. J gave up 5 bases and V 6 bases, and 8 bases lay outside the gene matches. Germline CDR1 reads SQVTM; CDR2 reads ANQGSEA. CDR3 bases: TGCAGCGTACGTGGGACAGGGTTCGATCAGCCCCAGCATTTT. This translates into CSVRGTGFDQPQHF.

CDR3 coding DNA: TGCAGTGCTACCGGGGAGAGGGGCTACGAGCAGTACTTC. This codes for CSATGERGYEQYF. This chain uses TRBV20-1 with TRBJ2-7; D possibly uses TRBD1 or TRBD2 (5 bases each). V lost 4 bases and J 3 bases, leaving 13 bases between the germline ends. The CDR3 is 13 amino acids. Per the germline V gene, CDR1 is DFQATT and CDR2 is SNEGSKA (reference sequence).